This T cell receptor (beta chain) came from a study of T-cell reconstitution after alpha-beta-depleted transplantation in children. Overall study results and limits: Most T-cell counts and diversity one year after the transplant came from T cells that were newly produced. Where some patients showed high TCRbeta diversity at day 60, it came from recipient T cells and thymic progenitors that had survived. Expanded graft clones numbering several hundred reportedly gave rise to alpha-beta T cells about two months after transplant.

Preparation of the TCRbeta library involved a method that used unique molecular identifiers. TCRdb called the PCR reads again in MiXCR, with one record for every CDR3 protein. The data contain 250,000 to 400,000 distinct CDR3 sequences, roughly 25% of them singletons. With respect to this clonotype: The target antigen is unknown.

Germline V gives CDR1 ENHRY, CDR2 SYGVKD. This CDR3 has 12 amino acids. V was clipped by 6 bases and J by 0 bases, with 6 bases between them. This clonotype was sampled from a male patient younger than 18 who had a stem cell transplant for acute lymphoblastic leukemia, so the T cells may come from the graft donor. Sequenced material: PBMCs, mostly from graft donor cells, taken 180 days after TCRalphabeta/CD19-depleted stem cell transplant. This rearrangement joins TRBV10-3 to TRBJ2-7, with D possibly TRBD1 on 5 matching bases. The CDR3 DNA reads TGTGCCATCAGCCAGGGCTCCTACGAGCAGTACTTC. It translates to CAISQGSYEQYF.